Following are 7 T cell receptor beta chains from one sample sequenced in a study of OX40 agonist ivuxolimab in advanced cancers. Assay used: immunoSEQ multiplex PCR; TCRdb lists only in-frame clones, some missing. The sample lists about 25,000 clones, approximately 86% seen once, with 35% to 50% in the top ten. The sequencing here drew on CD4+ or CD8+ T cells sorted from blood, taken in a trial of the OX40 agonist ivuxolimab. Receptor source: an adult with an advanced solid tumor such as melanoma, head and neck, liver or kidney cancer.

CDR3 in DNA: TGTGCCAGCAGCCTAGGGGGCTTCTCCTACAATGAGCAGTTCTTC. Translating gives CASSLGGFSYNEQFF. The V call is TRBV11-2, the J call TRBJ2-1; 7 bases are shared with TRBD1. Losses at the gene ends were 5 bases for V and 0 bases for J; bases not matched to a gene: 4. Germline assignment: CDR1 SGHAT and CDR2 FQNNGV. The CDR3 has 15 amino acids. The entire variable domain, with the rest obtained from reference TRBV11-2 and TRBJ2-1, is as follows: EAGVAQSPRYKIIEKRQSVAFWCNPISGHATLYWYQQILGQGPKLLIQFQNNGVVDDSQLPKDRFSAERLKGVDSTLKIQPAKLEDSAVYLCASSLGGFSYNEQFFGPGTRLTVL.

The gene calls are TRBV12-5 and TRBJ1-4; no definite D call. Per germline, CDR1 LGHNT and CDR2 FRNRAP. This CDR3 spans 16 amino acids. The ends were cut back, 3 bases at V and 3 bases at J, with 14 bases in the middle. The CDR3 region has the DNA TGTGCTAGTGGTTTCCGACTGGCTGGGGCTAATGAAAAACTGTTTTTT. Translated: CASGFRLAGANEKLFF.

The chain links TRBV10-1 to TRBJ2-1; D assignment may be TRBD1 or TRBD2 (5 bases each). Trimming shortened V by 5 bases and J by 7 bases, and 6 bases separated the two germline ends. The CDR3 length is 11 residues. Germline V gives CDR1 WNHNN, CDR2 SYGVQD (reference sequence). CDR3 in amino acids: CASSWGNEQFF. The CDR3 region has the DNA TGCGCCAGCAGTTGGGGGAATGAGCAGTTCTTC.

This clone has just one count. The J gene is TRBJ2-1, the V gene TRBV10-3; 9 nucleotides match TRBD2. The CDR3 has 14 amino acids. The germline CDR1 and CDR2 sequences are ENHRY and SYGVKD. J was trimmed by 6 bases and V by 3 bases; bases with no gene match: 3. The CDR3 loop is CAISEAGGTNEQFF. CDR3 DNA sequence: TGTGCCATCAGTGAAGCGGGGGGTACCAATGAGCAGTTCTTC.

The rearrangement uses TRBV7-9 and TRBJ2-5; D is ambiguous. CDR1 is SEHNR and CDR2 is FQNEAQ in the germline V gene (reference sequence). Trimming left V 5 bases short and J 2 bases short, with 9 bases between. The length of the CDR3 is 13 residues. The CDR3 DNA sequence: TGTGCCAGCAGCGAGATACTACAAGAGACCCAGTACTTC. As protein: CASSEILQETQYF.

This clone was seen once. The chain links TRBV6-4 to TRBJ2-2; D ambiguous. In germline, CDR1 is MRHNA, CDR2 SNTAGT. The ends were cut back, 6 bases at V and 6 bases at J, with 11 bases in the middle. The CDR3 spans 13 residues. The CDR3 loop is CASSDTNSGELFF. The CDR3 region has the DNA TGTGCCAGCAGCGACACAAATTCCGGGGAGCTGTTTTTT.

The chain has TRBV27 and TRBJ2-1; possible D gene TRBD2, 5 bases. CDR1 is MNHEY and CDR2 is SMNVEV in the germline V gene (reference sequence). The CDR3 covers 17 residues. Trimming shortened V by 4 bases and J by 0 bases, and 16 bases separated the two germline ends. The DNA of the CDR3 is TGTGCCAGCAGTTCTGCTAGCTGGAAGAGCTCCTACAATGAGCAGTTCTTC. Its protein is CASSSASWKSSYNEQFF.